The 21 T cell receptor beta chains below come from one sample, sequenced in a study of T cell responses to AZD1222 COVID-19 vaccine. Method: immunoSEQ multiplex PCR; TCRdb's copy keeps in-frame clones and lacks some. The sample lists 55,000 to 70,000 clones, about nine tenths occurring once. The sequences come from peripheral blood, collected on day 0 of AZD1222 vaccination. The origin of the receptors is an adult in good health.

The chain has TRBV20-1 and TRBJ2-1; D is ambiguous. The CDR3 has 14 amino acids. V was shortened by 3 bases and J by 1 base, with 10 bases between the two germline ends. Per germline, CDR1 DFQATT and CDR2 SNEGSKA (reference sequence). The CDR3: CSASPTVSYNEQFF. CDR3 bases: TGCAGTGCTAGTCCCACTGTGTCCTACAATGAGCAGTTCTTC.

The chain joins TRBV4-1 to TRBJ1-5; maybe TRBD1 (5 bases). The germline gives CDR1 MGHRA, CDR2 YSYEKL. The CDR3 extends over 16 amino acids. The V end was cut by 3 bases, the J end by 2 bases, with 14 bases between. The CDR3 region is CASSQIGGRRNQPQHF. CDR3 in DNA: TGCGCCAGCAGCCAGATCGGGGGTCGGCGCAATCAGCCCCAGCATTTT.

This chain uses TRBV12-3 or TRBV12-4 with TRBJ1-1; D is perhaps TRBD1 (5 bases). CDR3 length: 13 residues. V shed 6 bases and J shed 1 base, with 9 bases lying between them. The CDR3 here is CASRQTGNTEAFF. DNA for the CDR3: TGTGCCAGCAGACAAACAGGGAACACTGAAGCTTTCTTT.

V is TRBV18 and J is TRBJ1-1; D uncertain. This CDR3 has 13 residues. Trimming cost V 2 bases and J 0 bases, with 4 bases left between them. Germline values: CDR1 KGHSH, CDR2 LQKENI. CDR3 sequence: CASSPDMNTEAFF. CDR3 nucleotides: TGTGCCAGCTCACCAGATATGAACACTGAAGCTTTCTTT.

The V gene is TRBV18, the J gene TRBJ2-1; 8 nucleotides agree with TRBD1. Germline CDR1 and CDR2: KGHSH and LQKENI. The trim removed 0 bases at V and 6 bases at J, leaving 4 bases unmatched. The CDR3 has 15 amino acids. The CDR3 DNA reads TGTGCCAGCTCACCACCGGGCGGGACAGGCAATGAGCAGTTCTTC. Translating gives CASSPPGGTGNEQFF.

As regards this clone: In the same sample, other DNA sequences code for this CDR3. The chain has TRBV5-1 and TRBJ2-1, with 9 bases matching TRBD2. The CDR3 sequence is 14 residues long. The ends lost 1 base at V and 4 bases at J; junction bases unmatched: 0. Germline V gene lookup returns CDR1 SGHRS and CDR2 YFSETQ. CDR3 in DNA: TGCGCCAGCAGCTTGCTAGCGGGGTACAATGAGCAGTTCTTC. As protein: CASSLLAGYNEQFF.

This sequence joins TRBV7-8 and TRBJ1-2; D call uncertain. The length of the CDR3 is 13 residues. V lost 1 base to trimming and J lost 7 bases, with 10 bases between them. CDR1 and CDR2 from the germline V gene are SGHVS and FQNEAQ. The CDR3 spells CASSLGSDRGYTF. CDR3 nucleotide sequence: TGTGCCAGCAGCTTAGGTTCTGACCGTGGCTACACCTTC.

This rearrangement joins TRBV29-1 to TRBJ1-2; possible D gene TRBD1, 6 bases. V lost 4 bases to trimming and J lost 6 bases, with 15 bases between them. Germline V gives CDR1 SQVTM, CDR2 ANQGSEA. The CDR3 totals 13 residues. This chain's CDR3 is CSVGDTTYDGYTF. CDR3 nucleotides: TGCAGCGTTGGGGACACAACATATGATGGCTACACCTTC.

The chain has TRBV15 and TRBJ1-5; 9 bases map to TRBD1. The CDR3 runs 14 residues. Per the germline V gene, CDR1 is LNHNV and CDR2 is YYDKDF (reference sequence). The trim removed 1 base at V and 5 bases at J, leaving 0 bases unmatched. The CDR3 region has the DNA TGTGCCACCAGCAGAGGGACAGGGGATCAGCCCCAGCATTTT. Protein sequence: CATSRGTGDQPQHF.

The chain has TRBV28 and TRBJ1-1; a possible D gene is TRBD1 (5 bases). This CDR3 is built from 14 residues. Trimming cost V 3 bases and J 2 bases, with 10 bases left between them. From germline, CDR1 is MDHEN and CDR2 SYDVKM. In DNA, the CDR3 is TGTGCCAGCAGTTTGGGGGAGGTAAACACTGAAGCTTTCTTT. Amino acid sequence: CASSLGEVNTEAFF.

V usage is TRBV2 and J usage is TRBJ1-3, with D uncertain. Germline values: CDR1 SNHLY, CDR2 FYNNEI. V was pared by 2 bases and J by 0 bases, with 14 bases between. The CDR3 has 17 amino acids. The CDR3 region has the DNA TGTGCCAGCAGTGAAAGGTTCTTACGCCGCTCTGGAAACACCATATATTTT. Encoded protein: CASSERFLRRSGNTIYF.

This clone appeared once. The rearrangement links TRBV5-1 to TRBJ2-2; no firm D call. Trimming removed 0 bases at V and 7 bases at J, with 7 bases between. From germline, CDR1 is SGHRS and CDR2 YFSETQ. This CDR3 region has 13 residues. The CDR3 protein is CASSLVVGGELFF. The CDR3 DNA reads TGCGCCAGCAGCTTGGTTGTGGGCGGGGAGCTGTTTTTT.

The chain has TRBV21-1 and TRBJ2-2; TRBD2 reflects the table's D call only, with no check against the DNA. TRBV21-1 is noted as a pseudogene. The CDR3 is 17 amino acids. The chain's CDR3 is CASSKGATSLYTGELFF. Written as DNA, the CDR3 is TGTGCCAGCAGCAAAGGGGCGACTAGCTTGTACACCGGGGAGCTGTTTTTT.

The CDR3 region is CASSPGPLEDTEAFF. In nucleotides, the CDR3 is TGTGCCAGCTCACCCGGGCCCTTGGAGGACACTGAAGCTTTCTTT. The rearrangement joins TRBV18 to TRBJ1-1; D is unclear. Deletions cut 3 bases from V and 3 bases from J, with 14 bases between. This CDR3 contains 15 residues. Germline CDR1 and CDR2: KGHSH and LQKENI. Drawing the rest from reference TRBV18 and TRBJ1-1, the complete variable domain is NAGVMQNPRHLVRRRGQEARLRCSPMKGHSHVYWYRQLPEEGLKFMVYLQKENIIDESGMPKERFSAEFPKEGPSILRIQQVVRGDSAAYFCASSPGPLEDTEAFFGQGTRLTVV.

V usage is TRBV6-5 and J usage is TRBJ1-2; D is undetermined. This CDR3 is built from 12 residues. The germline V and J ends were trimmed by 7 bases and 5 bases, with 11 bases remaining between them. CDR1 MNHEY and CDR2 SVGAGI come from the germline V gene. The CDR3 here is CASKRDPYGYTF. The CDR3 region has the DNA TGTGCCAGCAAACGGGATCCATATGGCTACACCTTC.

This sequence joins TRBV7-8 and TRBJ1-5; perhaps TRBD1 as D (5 bases). In germline, CDR1 is SGHVS, CDR2 FQNEAQ. V shed 5 bases and J shed 1 base, with 15 bases lying between them. CDR3 length equals 16 residues. CDR3 region: CASSKIGTPSNQPQHF. CDR3 DNA sequence: TGTGCCAGCAGCAAAATAGGGACGCCCAGCAATCAGCCCCAGCATTTT.

As DNA, the CDR3 is TGTGCCACCAGTGAATCGGGCTTGGGCAATCAGCCCCAGCATTTT. Amino acids: CATSESGLGNQPQHF. The chain joins TRBV24-1 to TRBJ1-5, with D unresolved. The CDR3 is made up of 15 amino acids. Germline CDR1 is KGHDR and CDR2 is SFDVKD. V dropped 4 bases and J dropped 2 bases, with 11 bases sitting between them.

The chain combines TRBV19 with TRBJ1-2; TRBD1 agrees at 10 bases. The V gene's germline CDR1 is LNHDA and CDR2 SQIVND (reference sequence). The CDR3 covers 15 residues. The trim removed 3 bases at V and 6 bases at J, leaving 7 bases unmatched. CDR3 bases: TGTGCCAGTAGTATTAGGCGGGACAGGGGAGATGGCTACACCTTC. This sequence encodes CASSIRRDRGDGYTF.

The chain links TRBV27 to TRBJ2-2; D is perhaps TRBD1 or TRBD2 (5 bases each). Germline V CDR1 and CDR2: MNHEY, SMNVEV (reference sequence). The CDR3 is 18 amino acids. Trimming left V 5 bases short and J 3 bases short, with 22 bases between. The CDR3 sequence: CASSRGLGENPYTGELFF. The DNA for the CDR3 is TGTGCCAGCAGTCGGGGTTTGGGGGAAAACCCGTACACCGGGGAGCTGTTTTTT.

This chain joins TRBV27 and TRBJ1-4; 7 positions agree with TRBD1. The CDR3 sequence is 14 residues long. V was clipped by 2 bases and J by 6 bases; unmatched bases: 3. Germline V gene sequence: CDR1 MNHEY, CDR2 SMNVEV (reference sequence). The CDR3 DNA follows: TGTGCCAGCAGTTTACTGCAGGGGGATGAAAAACTGTTTTTT. Translation: CASSLLQGDEKLFF.

The genes are TRBV15 and TRBJ2-4, with 9 bases identical to TRBD1. Unmatched junction bases numbered 5, after V lost 1 base and J lost 7 bases. The V gene's germline CDR1 is LNHNV and CDR2 YYDKDF (reference sequence). There are 15 residues in the CDR3. The CDR3 is CATSRAGQGKNIQYF. DNA for the CDR3: TGTGCCACCAGCAGAGCGGGACAGGGTAAGAACATTCAGTACTTC.